This note documents a single TCR beta chain sequence. This entry comes from a study of blood T cell repertoires in COVID-19. Clones were sequenced by immunoSEQ multiplex PCR, and TCRdb holds only the in-frame ones, with some missing. This table holds around 180,000 clones, roughly 84% found once. The CDR3 contains 15 residues. The ends lost 4 bases at V and 9 bases at J; junction bases unmatched: 7. Germline V gene data show CDR1 as PRHDT and CDR2 as FYEKMQ (reference sequence). The chain combines TRBV13 with TRBJ1-6; 9 nucleotides line up with TRBD1. Sequencing was carried out using peripheral blood. The TCR originated in a woman older than 75 with acute or convalescent COVID-19. The CDR3: CASSYTGTGTSPLHF. In DNA, the CDR3 is TGTGCCAGCAGCTACACCGGGACAGGGACTTCACCCCTCCACTTT.